These T cell receptor beta chains were read from a single sample in a study of T-cell reconstitution after alpha-beta-depleted transplantation in children. TCRdb used MiXCR to reprocess the PCR reads, holding one entry per CDR3 protein. This table holds approximately 500,000 distinct CDR3 sequences, about 10% found once. Here the sequenced sample was PBMCs, taken before TCRalphabeta/CD19-depleted stem cell transplant. These TCRs come from a child aged 2 to 15 with inherited bone marrow failure, due to receive a stem cell transplant. CDR3s include the opening cysteine and the closing phenylalanine or tryptophan. D genes are given only for firm matches. Clone size appears in some rows only: once, few, many, or a class for an expanded clone.

>TRBV10-3|many|NA|TRBJ2-3
CATMRQSTDTQYF
TGTGCCACCATGAGACAGAGCACAGATACGCAGTATTTT
>TRBV6-2/TRBV6-3|NA|NA|TRBJ2-5
CASSYDLPETQYF
TGTGCCAGCAGTTACGACCTACCGGAGACCCAGTACTTC
>TRBV2|few|TRBD2|TRBJ2-1
CAGMTSAYNEQFF
TGTGCCGGGATGACTAGCGCCTACAATGAGCAGTTCTTC
>TRBV7-2|many|TRBD2|TRBJ2-1
CASRAFSSGRFGYEQFF
TGTGCCAGCAGAGCCTTCTCAAGCGGGAGATTTGGCTATGAGCAGTTCTTC
>TRBV6-5|many|TRBD2|TRBJ2-2
CASLSSGRAPGTGELFF
TGTGCCAGCCTGTCTAGCGGGAGGGCCCCGGGCACCGGGGAGCTGTTTTTT
>TRBV7-9|many|TRBD1|TRBJ2-7
CASSKDRGHDEQYF
TGTGCCAGCAGCAAGGACAGGGGGCATGACGAGCAGTACTTC
>TRBV5-1|many|TRBD1|TRBJ2-1
CASSFGQGGGDEQFF
TGCGCCAGCAGCTTTGGACAGGGAGGAGGAGATGAGCAGTTCTTC
>TRBV5-1|NA|NA|TRBJ1-5
CASSLGAGDSNQPQHF
TGCGCCAGCAGCTTGGGGGCAGGGGATAGCAATCAGCCCCAGCATTTT
>TRBV29-1|many|TRBD2|TRBJ2-3
CSVALASGSRTDTQYF
TGCAGCGTTGCGTTGGCTAGCGGGAGTAGGACAGATACGCAGTATTTT
>TRBV18|NA|NA|TRBJ2-6
CASSPTGRTGGANVLTF
TGTGCCAGCTCACCAACAGGGCGGACGGGGGGGGCCAACGTCCTGACTTTC
>TRBV29-1|many|NA|TRBJ2-2
CSVKVTNTGELFF
TGCAGCGTGAAGGTCACGAACACCGGGGAGCTGTTTTTT
>TRBV7-9|NA|NA|TRBJ2-7
CASRPDNSRPYEQYF
TGTGCCAGCAGGCCCGACAATTCACGACCCTACGAGCAGTACTTC
>TRBV18|many|NA|TRBJ2-4
CASSGTVAKNIQYF
TGTGCCAGCTCCGGTACAGTAGCCAAAAACATTCAGTACTTC
>TRBV6-5|many|TRBD2|TRBJ2-1
CASSYVLAGVADEQFF
TGTGCCAGCAGTTACGTTCTAGCGGGAGTCGCGGATGAGCAGTTCTTC
>TRBV6-5|many|TRBD1|TRBJ1-4
CASADAGGYEKLFF
TGTGCCAGCGCCGACGCAGGGGGCTATGAAAAACTGTTTTTT
>TRBV27|many|NA|TRBJ1-2
CASSLDSGNGYTF
TGTGCCAGCAGTTTAGACAGTGGAAATGGCTACACCTTC
>TRBV7-2|many|NA|TRBJ2-5
CASSYTVQETQYF
TGTGCCAGCAGCTACACGGTCCAAGAGACCCAGTACTTC
>TRBV4-3|many|TRBD2|TRBJ2-2
CASSPGLAENTGELFF
TGCGCCAGCAGCCCTGGACTAGCGGAGAACACCGGGGAGCTGTTTTTT
>TRBV19|many|NA|TRBJ2-3
CASSITASLTDTQYF
TGTGCCAGTAGTATAACGGCGAGTCTCACAGATACGCAGTATTTT
>TRBV9|many|TRBD2|TRBJ2-6
CASSVQREGGGANVLTF
TGTGCCAGCAGCGTACAGCGGGAGGGGGGAGGGGCCAACGTCCTGACTTTC
>TRBV4-3|many|TRBD2|TRBJ2-1
CASSQERLAGYNEQFF
TGCGCCAGCAGCCAAGAAAGGCTAGCGGGGTACAATGAGCAGTTCTTC
>TRBV4-3|many|NA|TRBJ2-3
CASSQDFVGSTDTQYF
TGCGCCAGCAGCCAAGATTTTGTCGGTAGCACAGATACGCAGTATTTT
>TRBV11-2|many|TRBD2|TRBJ2-5
CASSQRLPGTSLETQYF
TGTGCCAGCAGCCAGAGGCTGCCGGGGACTAGCCTGGAGACCCAGTACTTC
>TRBV10-3|few|NA|TRBJ2-7
CAIRAIGTFYEQYF
TGTGCCATCAGGGCTATCGGGACTTTCTACGAGCAGTACTTC
>TRBV5-1|many|TRBD1|TRBJ2-1
CASGWATGDNEQFF
TGCGCCAGCGGTTGGGCGACAGGGGACAATGAGCAGTTCTTC
>TRBV20-1|many|TRBD2|TRBJ2-2
CSARTRSNTGELFF
TGCAGTGCGCGGACTAGGTCGAACACCGGGGAGCTGTTTTTT
>TRBV20-1|NA|TRBD2|TRBJ2-7
CSARGLAGEQYF
TGCAGTGCTAGAGGACTAGCAGGGGAGCAGTACTTC
>TRBV5-1|NA|TRBD1|TRBJ1-1
CARSWGQGRRTEAFF
TGCGCCAGAAGCTGGGGACAGGGGAGACGGACTGAAGCTTTCTTT
>TRBV30|NA|NA|TRBJ1-5
CAWSAEGPYSNQPQHF
TGTGCCTGGAGTGCTGAGGGGCCCTATAGCAATCAGCCCCAGCATTTT
>TRBV11-2|many|NA|TRBJ2-7
CASSSTGYYEQYF
TGTGCCAGCAGCTCCACAGGGTACTACGAGCAGTACTTC
>TRBV29-1|many|NA|TRBJ1-4
CSVSPAPGNEKLFF
TGCAGCGTTAGCCCCGCACCGGGGAATGAAAAACTGTTTTTT
>TRBV5-1|NA|NA|TRBJ1-2
CASSPASSGLMGYTF
TGCGCCAGCAGCCCTGCGTCGTCTGGCCTAATGGGCTACACCTTC
>TRBV4-1|many|NA|TRBJ2-7
CASSQSVFYEQYF
TGCGCCAGCAGCCAGTCAGTTTTCTACGAGCAGTACTTC
>TRBV4-3|many|TRBD2|TRBJ2-1
CASSRNPSGSSYNEQFF
TGCGCCAGCAGCCGCAATCCAAGCGGGAGCTCCTACAATGAGCAGTTCTTC
>TRBV27|few|NA|TRBJ2-1
CASGDTSYNEQFF
TGTGCCAGCGGGGATACCTCCTACAATGAGCAGTTCTTC
>TRBV6-2/TRBV6-3|many|TRBD2|TRBJ2-1
CASSPHSGREYNEQFF
TGTGCCAGCAGTCCCCATAGCGGGAGGGAATACAATGAGCAGTTCTTC
>TRBV27|many|TRBD1|TRBJ1-1
CASGPYWDRGRSTEAFF
TGTGCCAGCGGCCCGTACTGGGACAGGGGGCGGAGCACTGAAGCTTTCTTT